This record looks at one T cell receptor (beta chain) sequence and its context. V was trimmed by 7 bases and J by 1 base, leaving 20 bases between them. The germline gives CDR1 MNHEY, CDR2 SVGEGT. The CDR3 is made up of 16 amino acids. This entry comes from a study of blood T cell repertoires in COVID-19. As for the study in general: The United States, Italy and Spain supplied acute and convalescent COVID-19 samples. The cDNA or gDNA used as material had been derived from T cells, B-cell-depleted T cells, or PBMCs.

Per the original methods: Reference gene primers were amplified, and this amplification served to estimate nucleated cell counts. The data were produced by immunoSEQ multiplex PCR, yet TCRdb's version contains in-frame clones alone and is incomplete. That table furnishes V, J and clone size, whereas the DNA furnished D and trimming. The sample holds 150,000 to 200,000 clones, more than 75% seen once. Sequencing was carried out using peripheral blood. The TCR comes from a person between 65 and 79 years old with COVID-19, enrolled during active disease. This chain connects TRBV6-2 or TRBV6-3 to TRBJ2-7; possible D gene TRBD1, 6 bases. Here the CDR3 DNA reads TGTGCCAGCACTTATTCCGGGACAACCGTTTCCTACGAGCAGTACTTC. The encoded protein is CASTYSGTTVSYEQYF.